The T cell receptor beta chain described here comes from a study of Ad26.COV2.S vaccination and SARS-CoV-2 variants. General study findings and limits: Reportedly, after vaccination the spike-specific CD8+ and CD4+ T cell responses displayed substantial breadth. Greater spike-specific TCR breadth was seen in vaccine recipients than in placebo recipients.

On this clone itself: Its cognate antigen is unknown. Other DNA sequences within the sample encode an identical CDR3.

The repertoire was sequenced with immunoSEQ multiplex PCR; TCRdb's copy has only in-frame clones and lacks some. The sample carries roughly 700,000 clones, roughly 90% recorded once. Noted treatment: around 19 received Ad26.COV2.S at low or high dose, single or two shots; 5 received placebo; per-sample allocation not given. Following the first vaccine or placebo injection, samples were taken on day 63. An adult of 18-55 years in Boston served as donor. Expressing Wuhan-strain SARS-CoV-2 spike, an Ad26 vector served as the vaccine. CDR3 length equals 14 residues. Trimming left V 0 bases short and J 2 bases short, with 8 bases between. CDR1 KGHSH and CDR2 LQKENI come from the germline V gene.

The clonotype originates from a person between 18 and 65 years old who received the Ad26.COV2.S COVID-19 vaccine or a placebo. The rearrangement uses TRBV18 and TRBJ2-7; perhaps TRBD1 as D (5 bases). The input for sequencing was peripheral blood, taken in a trial of Ad26.COV2.S vaccine versus placebo. CDR3 amino acids: CASSPPSGPYEQYF. The DNA for the CDR3 is TGTGCCAGCTCACCACCGTCAGGGCCCTACGAGCAGTACTTC.